The rows below give T cell receptor beta chains drawn from one sample of a study of blood T cell repertoires in COVID-19. The method was immunoSEQ multiplex PCR; TCRdb's version includes in-frame clones alone and lacks a portion of them. The table has around 250,000 clones, around 88% seen once. Specimen: peripheral blood. The source of these receptors is an older man with acute or convalescent COVID-19. The CDR3 runs from the conserved cysteine through the conserved F or W. The D gene is left open where the match is weak. Some rows have no size entry. The others give once, few or many, or a class for an expanded clone.

cdr3_nt | cdr3_aa | v_call | d_call | j_call | clone_size
TGTGCCACCAGTGATGGCCGGGACAGGGTACCTGGGGAGCAGTACTTC | CATSDGRDRVPGEQYF | TRBV24-1 | TRBD1 | TRBJ2-7 | NA
TGTGCCAGCACGGGGGGGACCTCGACAGTATATGGCTACACCTTC | CASTGGTSTVYGYTF | TRBV2 | NA | TRBJ1-2 | once
TGTGCCAGCAGCCAAGCGGGACTAGCGGGGGGGAGCTCCTACGAGCAGTACTTC | CASSQAGLAGGSSYEQYF | TRBV3-1/TRBV3-2 | TRBD2 | TRBJ2-7 | NA
TGTGCCAGCAGCTCCCGCCTGCCTAGCGGGGGGCTTCCGTCGGGAGAGCAGTACTTC | CASSSRLPSGGLPSGEQYF | TRBV11-3 | TRBD2 | TRBJ2-7 | NA
TGTGCCATACCAGCGGGTTCCTACAATGAGCAGTTCTTC | CAIPAGSYNEQFF | TRBV27 | NA | TRBJ2-1 | once
TGTGCCAGCAGCGTATTTGGTCCTAGCGAGCAGTATTTT | CASSVFGPSEQYF | TRBV9 | NA | TRBJ2-3 | once
TGTGCCAGCAGTCGCCGTGGTGGAGGGCACTCTGGGGCCAACGTCCTGACTTTC | CASSRRGGGHSGANVLTF | TRBV5-4 | NA | TRBJ2-6 | NA
TGTGCCAGCTCACCGGTCCGGGACAGCCCCTACGAGCAGTACTTC | CASSPVRDSPYEQYF | TRBV18 | TRBD1 | TRBJ2-7 | NA
TGTGCCAGCAGTTTTTGGACAGGGAGTCCCAGGGAGCTGTTTTTT | CASSFWTGSPRELFF | TRBV27 | TRBD1 | TRBJ2-2 | NA
TGTGCCAGCAGTTTATTGGCTAGCGGCAGGGAGACCCAGTACTTC | CASSLLASGRETQYF | TRBV27 | TRBD2 | TRBJ2-5 | NA